This TCR beta chain is from a study of radiotherapy plus CTLA-4 blockade in lung cancer. The study, taken as a whole, reports: It was early blood T cell clone dynamics, with interferon-beta, that reportedly best predicted response.

Germline V gene lookup returns CDR1 KGHSH and CDR2 LQKENI. Losses at the gene ends were 4 bases for V and 1 base for J; bases not matched to a gene: 4. The CDR3 is 15 residues long. On this clone itself: Its antigen is not known.

The data were produced by immunoSEQ multiplex PCR, yet TCRdb's version contains in-frame clones alone and is incomplete. This sample yields about 77,000 clones, of which roughly four fifths are seen a single time; more than 7.5% belongs to the top ten. The chain links TRBV18 to TRBJ2-7, with TRBD1 identical over 10 bases. This clonotype was sampled from a human donor with non-small cell lung cancer whose response to radiotherapy plus ipilimumab could not be evaluated. This material consisted of peripheral blood, taken from a patient treated with radiotherapy plus ipilimumab. The CDR3 is CASSQPGQGSYEQYF. CDR3 coding DNA: TGTGCCAGCTCACAACCGGGACAGGGGTCCTACGAGCAGTACTTC.